This T cell receptor (beta chain) stems from a study of blood T cell repertoires in COVID-19. The overall study: T cells, B-cell-depleted T cells, or PBMCs provided the cDNA or gDNA that served as material.

Under the authors' procedure: Counts of nucleated cells, estimated from reference gene primer amplification, were obtained. The method was immunoSEQ multiplex PCR; TCRdb's version includes in-frame clones alone and lacks a portion of them. That table is the source of V, J and clone size, and D and trimming were worked out from the DNA. The sample lists approximately 150,000 clones; 78% were seen once. Per germline, CDR1 LGHDT and CDR2 YNNKEL (reference sequence). The CDR3 spans 15 residues. The V end was cut by 4 bases, the J end by 1 base, with 11 bases between. V usage is TRBV3-1 (or the pseudogene TRBV3-2) and J usage is TRBJ2-4; D ambiguous. The material sequenced was peripheral blood. This clonotype was sampled from an older woman with acute or convalescent COVID-19. The CDR3 DNA follows: TGTGCCAGCAGCCTTCGAACCGGGGCCAAAAACATTCAGTACTTC. It is translated as CASSLRTGAKNIQYF.